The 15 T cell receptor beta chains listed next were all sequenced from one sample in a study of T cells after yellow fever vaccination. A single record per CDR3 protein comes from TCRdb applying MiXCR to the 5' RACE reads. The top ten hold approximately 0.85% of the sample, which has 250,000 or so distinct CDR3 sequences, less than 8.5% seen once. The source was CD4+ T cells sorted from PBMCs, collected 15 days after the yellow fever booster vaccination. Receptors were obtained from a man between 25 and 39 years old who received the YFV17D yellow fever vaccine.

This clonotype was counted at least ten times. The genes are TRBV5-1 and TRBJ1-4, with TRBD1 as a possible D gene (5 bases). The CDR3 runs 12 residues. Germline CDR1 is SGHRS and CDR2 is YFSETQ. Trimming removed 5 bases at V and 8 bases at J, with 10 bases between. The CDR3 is CASRRGEEKLFF. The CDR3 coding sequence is TGCGCCAGCAGGAGGGGCGAGGAAAAACTGTTTTTT.

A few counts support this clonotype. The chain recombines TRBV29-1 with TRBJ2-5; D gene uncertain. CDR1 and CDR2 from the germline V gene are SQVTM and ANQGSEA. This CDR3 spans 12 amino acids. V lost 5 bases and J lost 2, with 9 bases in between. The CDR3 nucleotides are TGCAGCGTTCGGGCCAGTCAAGAGACCCAGTACTTC. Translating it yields CSVRASQETQYF.

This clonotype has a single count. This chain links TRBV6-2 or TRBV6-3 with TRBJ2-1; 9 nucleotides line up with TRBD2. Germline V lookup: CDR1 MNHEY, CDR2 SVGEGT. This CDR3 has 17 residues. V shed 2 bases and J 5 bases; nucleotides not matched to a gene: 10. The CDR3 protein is CASSYARDSGRHNEQFF. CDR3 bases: TGTGCCAGCAGTTACGCCCGGGATAGCGGGAGACACAATGAGCAGTTCTTC.

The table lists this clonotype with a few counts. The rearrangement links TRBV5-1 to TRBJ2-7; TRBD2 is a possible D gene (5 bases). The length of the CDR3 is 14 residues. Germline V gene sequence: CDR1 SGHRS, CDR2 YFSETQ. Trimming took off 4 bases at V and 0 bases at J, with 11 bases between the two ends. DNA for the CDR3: TGCGCCAGCAGCCCGGGATTGATCTCCTACGAGCAGTACTTC. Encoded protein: CASSPGLISYEQYF.

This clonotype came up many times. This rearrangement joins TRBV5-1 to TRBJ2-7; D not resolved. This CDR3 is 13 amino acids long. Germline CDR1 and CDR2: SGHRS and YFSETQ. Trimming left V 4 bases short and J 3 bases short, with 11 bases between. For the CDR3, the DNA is TGCGCCAGCAGCCCTTCTGCCATCTACGAGCAGTACTTC. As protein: CASSPSAIYEQYF. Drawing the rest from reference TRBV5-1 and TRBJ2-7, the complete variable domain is KAGVTQTPRYLIKTRGQQVTLSCSPISGHRSVSWYQQTPGQGLQFLFEYFSETQRNKGNFPGRFSGRQFSNSRSEMNVSTLELGDSALYLCASSPSAIYEQYFGPGTRLTVT.

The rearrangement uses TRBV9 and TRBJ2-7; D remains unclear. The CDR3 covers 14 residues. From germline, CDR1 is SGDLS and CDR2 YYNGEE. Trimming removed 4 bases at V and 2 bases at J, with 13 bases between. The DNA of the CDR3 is TGTGCCAGCAGCCGGACCGCGGCTCCCTACGAGCAGTACTTC. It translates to CASSRTAAPYEQYF.

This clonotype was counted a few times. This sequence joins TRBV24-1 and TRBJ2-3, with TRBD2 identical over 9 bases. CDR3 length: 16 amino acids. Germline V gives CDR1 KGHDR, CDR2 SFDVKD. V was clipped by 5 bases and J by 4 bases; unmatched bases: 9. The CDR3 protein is CATSGTKREEADTQYF. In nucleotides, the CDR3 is TGTGCCACCAGTGGGACTAAGCGGGAGGAGGCAGATACGCAGTATTTT.

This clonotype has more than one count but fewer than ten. The CDR3 region has the DNA TGTGCCAGCAGCTTAAGTACAGGTTCGGATGAGCAGTTCTTC. It encodes CASSLSTGSDEQFF. This sequence joins TRBV11-2 and TRBJ2-1, with D perhaps matching TRBD1 (5 bases). Germline V lookup: CDR1 SGHAT, CDR2 FQNNGV. The CDR3 is 14 residues long. Trimming left V 2 bases short and J 8 bases short, with 13 bases between.

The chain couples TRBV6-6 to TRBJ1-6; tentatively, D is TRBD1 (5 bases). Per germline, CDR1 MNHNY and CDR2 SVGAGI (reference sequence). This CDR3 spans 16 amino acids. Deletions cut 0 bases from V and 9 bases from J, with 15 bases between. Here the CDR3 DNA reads TGTGCCAGCAGTTACTCACAATGGGGCTCGGGTTCACCCCTCCACTTT. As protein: CASSYSQWGSGSPLHF.

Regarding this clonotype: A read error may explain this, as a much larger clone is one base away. The chain's CDR3 is CASSLTSVRYNEQFF. The DNA of the CDR3 is TGTGCCAGCAGCTTGACTAGCGTGAGGTACAATGAGCAGTTCTTC. The V and J genes are TRBV7-2 and TRBJ2-1; 8 bases are shared with TRBD2. Per the germline V gene, CDR1 is SGHTA and CDR2 is FQGNSA. Trimming removed 3 bases from V and 4 bases from J; junction bases left unmatched: 5. The CDR3 length is 15 residues.

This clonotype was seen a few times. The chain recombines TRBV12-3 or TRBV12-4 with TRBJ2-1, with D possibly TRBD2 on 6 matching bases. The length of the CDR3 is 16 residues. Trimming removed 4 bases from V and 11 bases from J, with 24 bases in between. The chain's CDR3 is CASSSGNLELATKQFF. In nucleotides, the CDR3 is TGTGCCAGCAGTTCCGGCAACCTAGAACTAGCCACGAAGCAGTTCTTC.

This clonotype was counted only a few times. CDR3 coding DNA: TGCGCCAGCAGCGAGCGCCTCACCGGGGAGCTGTTTTTT. Protein product: CASSERLTGELFF. The chain has TRBV5-1 and TRBJ2-2; D gene uncertain. The germline CDR1 and CDR2 sequences are SGHRS and YFSETQ. Trimming removed 4 bases from V and 4 bases from J, with 8 bases in between. The length of the CDR3 is 13 residues.

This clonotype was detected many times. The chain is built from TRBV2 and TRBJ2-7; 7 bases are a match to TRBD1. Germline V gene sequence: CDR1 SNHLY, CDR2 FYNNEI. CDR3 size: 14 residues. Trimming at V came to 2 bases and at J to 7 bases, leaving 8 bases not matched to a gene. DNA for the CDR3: TGTGCCAGCAGTGAACGGGACAGATTACGTGAGCAGTACTTC. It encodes CASSERDRLREQYF. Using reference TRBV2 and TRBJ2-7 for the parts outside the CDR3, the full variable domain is EPEVTQTPSHQVTQMGQEVILRCVPISNHLYFYWYRQILGQKVEFLVSFYNNEISEKSEIFDDQFSVERPDGSNFTLKIRSTKLEDSAMYFCASSERDRLREQYFGPGTRLTVT.

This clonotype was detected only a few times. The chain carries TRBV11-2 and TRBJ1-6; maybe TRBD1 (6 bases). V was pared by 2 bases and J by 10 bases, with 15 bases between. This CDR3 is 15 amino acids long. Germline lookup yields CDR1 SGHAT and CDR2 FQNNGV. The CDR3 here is CASSLIRGLGSPLHF. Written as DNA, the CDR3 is TGTGCCAGCAGCTTAATCAGGGGACTGGGCTCACCCCTCCACTTT.

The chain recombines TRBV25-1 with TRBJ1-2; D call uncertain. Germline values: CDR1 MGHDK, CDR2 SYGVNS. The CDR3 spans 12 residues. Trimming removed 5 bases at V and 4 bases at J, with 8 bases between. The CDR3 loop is CASSSRVYGYTF. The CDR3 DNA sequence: TGTGCCAGCAGTTCGCGGGTCTATGGCTACACCTTC.